This entry is about one TCR beta chain. The antigen is undetermined. The data derive from a study of cytomegalovirus exposure and HLA in healthy donors. TCRdb keeps only in-frame clones here, not all; method: immunoSEQ multiplex PCR. The sample shows about 200,000 clones, roughly 88% of them seen only once. Study results and caveats: Most sequenced TCRs were rare (though some public TCRs occurred in many donors).

The V gene's germline CDR1 is SGDLS and CDR2 YYNGEE. This CDR3 has 15 amino acids. Trimming at V came to 3 bases and at J to 5 bases, leaving 10 bases not matched to a gene. The donors were part of the approximately 120-subject validation cohort, which stood apart from the approximately 630-subject first cohort. The sequence came from a woman under 40 in good health and CMV-seropositive. The rearrangement links TRBV9 to TRBJ2-7; 8 bases align to TRBD1. What was sequenced was PBMCs. CDR3 nucleotides: TGTGCCAGCAGCGGCTACGGGACAGGACTTAACGAGCAGTACTTC. Protein: CASSGYGTGLNEQYF.